Below, one T cell receptor beta chain is given with its context. Its target is not known. The sample carries other DNA sequences with the same CDR3. The sample originates from a study of cytotoxic CD8 clonotypes in ibrutinib-treated CLL. Study information: IGHV unmutated roughly 17; relapsed/refractory 10 to 11; treatment-naive about 14. Study-level results: Having risen at ibrutinib response, clonality had fallen back toward baseline by progression.

Germline lookup yields CDR1 SGHRS and CDR2 YFSETQ. Trimming pared 1 base from V and 2 bases from J, leaving 6 bases between. The CDR3 covers 13 residues. Measured with immunoSEQ multiplex PCR; TCRdb has only the in-frame clones, and not every one. Among 76,000 or so clones listed, less than 85% were seen once. This TCR derives from a human donor with chronic lymphocytic leukemia. This chain joins TRBV5-1 and TRBJ2-5; D is ambiguous. Sequences were derived from PBMCs, sampled after 24 months of ibrutinib treatment. The CDR3 bases are TGCGCCAGCAGCTTGAGTCAGCAAGAGACCCAGTACTTC. Amino acids: CASSLSQQETQYF.